This T cell receptor beta chain is drawn from a study of monozygotic twins with inflammatory bowel disease. Template switching added UMIs carrying a 6-nucleotide sample barcode. TCRdb re-called the 5' RACE reads; one entry per CDR3 protein, DNA not given. The sample includes some 440,000 distinct CDR3 sequences. Total RNA was isolated from whole blood without T cell sorting. Comment on this clonotype: What it recognizes is unknown.

Study-wide results and caveats: Treatment differences in immunosuppression may have added variability to the repertoires of patients. Concordant and discordant twins showed no difference in repertoire similarity, possibly from limited power.

This CDR3 is 16 amino acids long. Germline CDR1 SGHKS, CDR2 YYEKEE (reference sequence). Specimen: blood. This receptor was identified in a human donor with ulcerative colitis or Crohn's disease, or a healthy co-twin of an affected twin (not recorded which). The chain carries TRBV5-5 and TRBJ1-5; the D call of TRBD1 rests on TCRdb alone, since no DNA is present to check it. CDR3 sequence reads: CASSLLGQGVNQPQHF. Full variable domain (remainder filled in from reference TRBV5-5 and TRBJ1-5): DAGVTQSPTHLIKTRGQQVTLRCSPISGHKSVSWYQQVLGQGPQFIFQYYEKEERGRGNFPDRFSARQFPNYSSELNVNALLLGDSALYLCASSLLGQGVNQPQHFGDGTRLSIL.